These 4 T cell receptor beta chains were sequenced from one sample in a study of breast tumors, draining lymph nodes, adjacent tissues. Axillary draining lymph nodes of breast cancer patients supplied the node samples. Via MiXCR, TCRdb re-called the multiplex PCR reads, giving one row per CDR3 protein. The sample lists about 180,000 distinct CDR3 sequences; around 33% were seen once. The sample was axillary lymph node tissue. The receptors were gathered from a female donor with breast cancer. Some clones in this sample may be carry-over from other donors' samples.

Only a few counts were recorded for this clonotype. The CDR3 ends on some other residue instead of the conserved phenylalanine or tryptophan, so this is likely a read error. The V and J genes are TRBV28 and TRBJ2-5; TRBD1 matches 7 bases. The V gene end was trimmed by 4 bases and the J gene end by 5 bases; junction bases not matched to a gene: 10. The CDR3 covers 15 residues. Germline CDR1 is MDHEN and CDR2 is SYDVKM. CDR3 coding DNA: TGTGCCAGCAGTTCAGGACAGGCGAGGGTCGAGACCCAGTACCTC. This translates into CASSSGQARVETQYL.

Many counts were recorded for this clonotype. The chain combines TRBV6-1 with TRBJ1-2, with 10 bases lining up with TRBD1. V trimming: 6 bases; J trimming: 5 bases; junction bases outside the gene matches: 6. The CDR3 runs 14 residues. CDR1 is MNHNS, CDR2 SASEGT, per germline. For the CDR3, the DNA is TGTGCCAGCAGACCGGGACAGGGGTTATATGGCTACACCTTC. It codes for CASRPGQGLYGYTF.

The CDR3 protein is CASSPPSPGQSYGYTF. CDR3 sequence (DNA): TGTGCCAGCAGTCCCCCAAGCCCGGGACAGTCCTATGGCTACACCTTC. The genes are TRBV6-5 and TRBJ1-2; 7 nucleotides line up with TRBD1. Germline CDR1 is MNHEY and CDR2 is SVGAGI. J gave up 4 bases and V 5 bases, and 13 bases lay outside the gene matches. The CDR3 covers 16 residues.

This sequence joins TRBV5-1 and TRBJ2-5; 9 bases map to TRBD2. From germline, CDR1 is SGHRS and CDR2 YFSETQ. CDR3 length: 15 residues. With V trimmed by 1 base and J by 6 bases, 7 bases remained unmatched. Here the CDR3 DNA reads TGCGCCAGCAGCTTGCGAAACAGCGGGGGGAAGACCCAGTACTTC. Its protein is CASSLRNSGGKTQYF.